This T cell receptor (beta chain) comes out of a study of human T cells and chemical hapten exposure. This clonotype was picked up a small number of times. Its antigen is still unknown. Study conclusions and caveats: PT1 expanded TCR numbers tracked positively with patch test score.

Germline V gene lookup returns CDR1 MNHNS and CDR2 SASEGT. Trimming stripped 3 bases from V and 5 bases from J, with 9 bases between. CDR3 length: 13 residues. The time point denotes: pre-sensitization, week 0. Regarding treatment: therapeutic diphenylcyclopropenone sensitization with weekly scalp DPC. TCRdb processed the RACE reads anew with MiXCR; each CDR3 protein has one entry. This sample has around 300,000 distinct CDR3 sequences, with about 5.4% found just once. The genes are TRBV6-1 and TRBJ2-3; no clear D gene. The clonotype originates from a woman between 18 and 30 years old with alopecia areata. Some clones in this sample may be carry-over from other donors' samples. The sequences come from whole blood, collected in connection with sensitization to the hapten diphenylcyclopropenone (DPC). CDR3 bases: TGTGCCAGCAGTGACGACGCTAAAGATACGCAGTATTTT. Protein sequence: CASSDDAKDTQYF.